This T cell receptor (beta chain) was captured in a study of blood T cell repertoires in COVID-19. Per the original methods: For nucleated cells, counts were estimated from reference gene primer amplification. TCRdb keeps only in-frame clones here, not all; method: immunoSEQ multiplex PCR. The V and J calls and clone size are taken from that table; D and trimming were inferred from the DNA. The table includes over 65,000 clones, approximately 86% detected once. Germline values: CDR1 SGHAT, CDR2 FQNNGV. Trimming took 5 bases from V and 4 from J; bases not matched to a gene: 8. The CDR3 spans 15 residues. Seattle participants joined during active infection and were tracked over time.

V usage is TRBV11-2 and J usage is TRBJ2-3, with 8 positions matching TRBD2. The TCR was taken from a man at least 80 years old with COVID-19, enrolled during active disease. The sequencing input was peripheral blood. CDR3 nucleotides: TGTGCCAGCAGCCTCGCGGGGGGCGGGGCAGATACGCAGTATTTT. It is translated as CASSLAGGGADTQYF. The variable domain in full, with the rest retrieved from reference TRBV11-2 and TRBJ2-3, is EAGVAQSPRYKIIEKRQSVAFWCNPISGHATLYWYQQILGQGPKLLIQFQNNGVVDDSQLPKDRFSAERLKGVDSTLKIQPAKLEDSAVYLCASSLAGGGADTQYFGPGTRLTVL.